This T cell receptor (beta chain) was captured in a study of blood T cell repertoires in COVID-19. Background on the study: Donors in the United States, Italy and Spain gave samples during acute or convalescent COVID-19. T cells, B-cell-depleted T cells, or PBMCs provided the cDNA or gDNA that served as material.

Authors' methods: Amplification of reference gene primers was used by the study to estimate nucleated cell counts. Here immunoSEQ multiplex PCR was the method, and the copy in TCRdb shows in-frame clones only, minus some. The D gene and trimming were derived from the DNA, and the V and J assignments and clone size from that table. The sample lists about 88,000 clones, 70% to 90% occurring once. The V gene's germline CDR1 is MNHEY and CDR2 SVGEGT. The CDR3 spans 13 residues. Trimming removed 4 bases at V and 8 bases at J, with 12 bases between. The source material was peripheral blood. The gene calls are TRBV6-2 or TRBV6-3 and TRBJ2-1; tentatively, D is TRBD2 (5 bases). The origin of this receptor is an older woman with acute or convalescent COVID-19. CDR3 sequence reads: CASSWASFYEQFF. For the CDR3, the DNA is TGTGCCAGCAGTTGGGCTAGCTTCTATGAGCAGTTCTTC.